This TCR beta chain was recorded in a study of blood T cell repertoires in COVID-19. Study in general: PBMCs, B-cell-depleted T cells, or T cells were the source of the cDNA or gDNA that made up the material.

In assigning cohorts, the study relied on participant-reported clinical history. For recovered donors of Cohort 3, there were two negative PCRs, clearance, or symptom resolution. Per the authors' pipeline: Nucleated cell counts were estimated from reference gene primer amplification. The protocol was immunoSEQ multiplex PCR, while the TCRdb copy is restricted to in-frame clones and leaves out a portion. V, J and clone size are those of that table, while D and trimming were read from the DNA. The sample holds 400,000 or so clones, 80% to 90% seen once. The CDR3 has 16 residues. The sequencing input was PBMCs or T cells enriched from blood (not recorded which). The receptor was derived from a man aged 25 to 40 who had recovered from COVID-19. The J gene is TRBJ2-2, the V gene TRBV21-1; the DNA was not used to check the table's D call, TRBD2. TRBV21-1 is classified as a pseudogene. DNA of the CDR3: TGTGCCAGCAGCTCACCCGGGAAGACGAACACCGGGGAGCTGTTTTTT. It specifies CASSSPGKTNTGELFF.